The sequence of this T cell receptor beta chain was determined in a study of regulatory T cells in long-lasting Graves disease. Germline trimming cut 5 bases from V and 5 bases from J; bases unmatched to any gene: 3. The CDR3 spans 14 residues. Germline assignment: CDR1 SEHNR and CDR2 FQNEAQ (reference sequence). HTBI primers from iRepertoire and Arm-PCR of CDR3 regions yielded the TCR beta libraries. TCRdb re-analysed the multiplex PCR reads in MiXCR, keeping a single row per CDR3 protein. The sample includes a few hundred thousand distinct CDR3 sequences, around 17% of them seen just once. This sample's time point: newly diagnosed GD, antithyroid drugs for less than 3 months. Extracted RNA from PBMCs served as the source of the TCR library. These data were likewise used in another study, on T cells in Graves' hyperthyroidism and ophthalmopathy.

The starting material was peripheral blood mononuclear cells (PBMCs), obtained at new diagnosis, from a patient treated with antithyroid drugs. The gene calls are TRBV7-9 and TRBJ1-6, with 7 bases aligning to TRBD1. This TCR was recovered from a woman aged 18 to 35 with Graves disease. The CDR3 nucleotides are TGTGCCAGCAGCCGGGACAGCGATAATTCACCCCTCCACTTT. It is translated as CASSRDSDNSPLHF.